The 24 T cell receptor beta chains listed next were all sequenced from one sample in a study of sequential checkpoint blockade in melanoma. Clones were sequenced by immunoSEQ multiplex PCR, and TCRdb holds only the in-frame ones, with some missing. The table records more than 10,000 clones, roughly two thirds of them present only once. The treatment: randomized to nivolumab then ipilimumab (arm A) or the reverse (arm B). This specimen consisted of CD8+ T cells sorted from blood (inferred from file names), obtained from a patient given nivolumab and ipilimumab in sequence. Receptors originate from a human donor with melanoma.

In this sample, this clone turned up a few times. The rearrangement uses TRBV15 and TRBJ1-2; 8 bases are shared with TRBD1. The CDR3 totals 14 residues. V was clipped by 1 base and J by 2 bases; unmatched bases: 0. Germline lookup yields CDR1 LNHNV and CDR2 YYDKDF (reference sequence). The CDR3 loop reads CATSRGTGNYGYTF. CDR3 bases: TGTGCCACCAGCAGAGGGACAGGGAACTATGGCTACACCTTC.

The chain employs TRBV7-9 and TRBJ1-4; possibly TRBD1 for D (6 bases). This CDR3 is built from 14 residues. The V end was cut by 4 bases, the J end by 8 bases, with 14 bases between. The V gene's germline CDR1 is SEHNR and CDR2 FQNEAQ (reference sequence). CDR3 in DNA: TGTGCCAGCAGCTCTGGGACACCCGAAGAAAAACTGTTTTTT. Protein: CASSSGTPEEKLFF.

The chain is built from TRBV7-9 and TRBJ1-1; the D gene is possibly TRBD1 (6 bases). The CDR3 has 13 amino acids. V lost 4 bases to trimming and J lost 11 bases, with 17 bases between them. The germline CDR1 and CDR2 sequences are SEHNR and FQNEAQ (reference sequence). The DNA for the CDR3 is TGTGCCAGCAGCTCAGCCCCAGGGGTTCCGGCTTTCTTT. This gives the protein CASSSAPGVPAFF.

The chain employs TRBV9 and TRBJ1-1; 7 bases are a match to TRBD1. V shed 4 bases and J 4 bases; nucleotides not matched to a gene: 4. Per the germline V gene, CDR1 is SGDLS and CDR2 is YYNGEE. The CDR3 runs 13 residues. CDR3: CASSRGPGTEAFF. CDR3 bases: TGTGCCAGCAGCAGGGGGCCTGGCACTGAAGCTTTCTTT.

This clone was seen only a few times. Mismatch with germline at one junction end may stem from a read error. The V gene is TRBV6-1, the J gene TRBJ1-2; a weak D match, TRBD1 (5 bases). This CDR3 contains 11 residues. Germline CDR1 is MNHNS and CDR2 is SASEGT. The CDR3 is CASSYPGSPAF. The CDR3 nucleotides read TGTGCCAGCAGTTACCCAGGGTCCCCGGCCTTC.

This clone turned up a few times. V usage is TRBV9 and J usage is TRBJ2-1, with 10 nucleotides matching TRBD2. The length of the CDR3 is 15 residues. Germline V gives CDR1 SGDLS, CDR2 YYNGEE. V lost 4 bases and J lost 2; bases outside the gene matches: 3. The CDR3: CASSPAGGTYNEQFF. CDR3 sequence (DNA): TGTGCCAGCAGCCCAGCGGGGGGGACCTACAATGAGCAGTTCTTC.

This chain links TRBV6-6 with TRBJ2-7, with D possibly matching TRBD1 (6 bases). Trimming took 0 bases from V and 5 from J, leaving 8 bases between them. Germline V gives CDR1 MNHNY, CDR2 SVGAGI (reference sequence). This CDR3 is 13 amino acids long. CDR3 loop: CASSYSDRNEQYF. CDR3 DNA sequence: TGTGCCAGCAGTTACTCGGACAGAAACGAGCAGTACTTC.

This clone was observed a handful of times. The CDR3 bases are TGTGCCAGCCGCCCGACAGGGCAGGGCTATGGCTACACCTTC. Translation: CASRPTGQGYGYTF. J is TRBJ1-2 and V is TRBV2; 7 bases fit TRBD1. Germline assignment: CDR1 SNHLY and CDR2 FYNNEI. CDR3 length: 14 residues. V shed 8 bases and J 4 bases; nucleotides not matched to a gene: 10.

This clone was seen a handful of times. This rearrangement joins TRBV7-8 to TRBJ2-1; possibly TRBD2 for D (5 bases). The CDR3 extends over 13 amino acids. CDR1 is SGHVS and CDR2 is FQNEAQ in the germline V gene. V lost 3 bases to trimming and J lost 14 bases, with 17 bases between them. CDR3 bases: TGTGCCAGCAGCTTCGGATCGGGGAAAGACGAGTTCTTC. Protein sequence: CASSFGSGKDEFF. Using reference TRBV7-8 and TRBJ2-1 for the parts outside the CDR3, the full variable domain is GAGVSQSPRYKVAKRGQDVALRCDPISGHVSLFWYQQALGQGPEFLTYFQNEAQLDKSGLPSDRFFAERPEGSVSTLKIQRTQQEDSAVYLCASSFGSGKDEFFGPGTRLTVL.

This clone is a singleton in its sample. This chain joins TRBV6-5 and TRBJ1-6, with 11 bases fitting TRBD1. Losses at the gene ends were 0 bases for V and 9 bases for J; bases not matched to a gene: 1. Germline V gene sequence: CDR1 MNHEY, CDR2 SVGAGI. The CDR3 sequence is 15 residues long. The DNA of the CDR3 is TGTGCCAGCAGTTACTCGGGGACAGGGGGTTCACCCCTCCACTTT. Its protein product is CASSYSGTGGSPLHF.

This clone showed up just once. At one boundary the junction diverges from the germline segment, which might be a read error. This chain links TRBV4-1 with TRBJ2-7; TRBD1 aligns across 7 bases. This CDR3 contains 15 residues. Germline CDR1 is MGHRA and CDR2 is YSYEKL. CDR3 in amino acids: CASSQDEDRAYEQYF. CDR3 sequence (DNA): TGTGCCAGCAGCCAAGACGAAGACAGGGCCTACGAGCAGTACTTC.

V usage is TRBV5-6 and J usage is TRBJ2-4; a weak D match, TRBD2 (5 bases). V was shortened by 6 bases and J by 2 bases, with 12 bases between the two germline ends. The CDR3 covers 14 residues. CDR1 and CDR2 from the germline V gene are SGHDT and YYEEEE. The DNA for the CDR3 is TGTGCCAGCACACTAGGTGGTTCCAAAAACATTCAGTACTTC. Protein: CASTLGGSKNIQYF.

The chain is built from TRBV11-2 and TRBJ1-6; tentative D call: TRBD1 (5 bases). CDR3 length equals 16 residues. Germline V gene data show CDR1 as SGHAT and CDR2 as FQNNGV. V was clipped by 4 bases and J by 4 bases, with 14 bases between them. CDR3 in amino acids: CASSSPEDTYNSPLHF. CDR3 DNA sequence: TGTGCCAGCAGCTCCCCCGAGGACACTTATAATTCACCCCTCCACTTT.

Only a few counts were recorded for this clone. The chain combines TRBV7-2 with TRBJ2-1, with 11 bases matching TRBD2. The CDR3 is 16 amino acids. CDR1 and CDR2 from the germline V gene are SGHTA and FQGNSA. V was pared by 5 bases and J by 3 bases, with 6 bases of the junction left unmatched. CDR3 in DNA: TGTGCCAGCAGCCTACTAGCGGGGGCTCTCTACAATGAGCAGTTCTTC. This encodes CASSLLAGALYNEQFF.

This sequence joins TRBV7-9 and TRBJ2-4; D is possibly TRBD2 (5 bases). V was trimmed by 5 bases and J by 8 bases, leaving 16 bases between them. This CDR3 comprises 14 residues. The germline gives CDR1 SEHNR, CDR2 FQNEAQ (reference sequence). The CDR3 loop is CASSRSVPVDIQYF. CDR3 sequence (DNA): TGTGCCAGCAGCCGTAGCGTCCCTGTGGACATTCAGTACTTC.

This clone was seen only a few times. This chain uses TRBV19 with TRBJ1-1; 10 bases agree with TRBD1. CDR1 and CDR2 (germline): LNHDA, SQIVND (reference sequence). The CDR3 length is 13 residues. V was pared by 4 bases and J by 7 bases, with 3 bases of the junction left unmatched. The CDR3 protein is CASSTTGGVEAFF. CDR3 nucleotide sequence: TGTGCCAGTAGTACGACAGGGGGCGTTGAAGCTTTCTTT. Based on the CDR3 plus reference TRBV19 and TRBJ1-1, the full variable domain is DGGITQSPKYLFRKEGQNVTLSCEQNLNHDAMYWYRQDPGQGLRLIYYSQIVNDFQKGDIAEGYSVSREKKESFPLTVTSAQKNPTAFYLCASSTTGGVEAFFGQGTRLTVV.

The genes are TRBV7-2 and TRBJ1-6; D call uncertain. The CDR3 runs to 17 residues. The ends were cut back, 1 base at V and 0 bases at J, with 10 bases in the middle. Germline loops: CDR1 SGHTA, CDR2 FQGNSA. The CDR3 protein is CASSLDIGSSYNSPLHF. DNA of the CDR3: TGTGCCAGCAGCTTAGACATCGGGAGCTCCTATAATTCACCCCTCCACTTT.

The V and J genes are TRBV10-2 and TRBJ2-1, with 13 nucleotides matching TRBD2. The germline CDR1 and CDR2 sequences are WSHSY and SAAADI. Unmatched junction bases numbered 5, after V lost 5 bases and J lost 13 bases. This CDR3 is 13 amino acids long. The CDR3 protein is CASSSTSGRAQFF. CDR3 bases: TGCGCCAGCAGTTCCACTAGCGGGAGGGCTCAGTTCTTC.

This CDR3 reads CASSLTGDRFNEQYF. DNA of the CDR3: TGTGCCAGCAGCTTAACGGGGGACCGATTCAACGAGCAGTACTTC. This chain connects TRBV11-3 to TRBJ2-7; D may be TRBD2 (6 bases). Germline V gene lookup returns CDR1 SGHNT and CDR2 YENEEA. The CDR3 covers 15 residues. Deletions cut 2 bases from V and 5 bases from J, with 16 bases between.

This clone was observed a few times. CDR3 DNA: TGTGCCAGCAGCCCGTGGACAGGGAACTTTCAAGAGACCCAGTACTTC. Translated, it gives CASSPWTGNFQETQYF. The gene calls are TRBV7-6 and TRBJ2-5; 8 nucleotides line up with TRBD1. Germline V CDR1 and CDR2: SGHVS, FNYEAQ. The CDR3 is 16 amino acids. V gave up 5 bases and J gave up 2 bases; unmatched junction bases: 10.

This rearrangement joins TRBV5-4 to TRBJ1-1, with D possibly being TRBD1 (6 bases). V lost 5 bases and J 2 bases, leaving 13 bases between the germline ends. Germline CDR1 reads SGHNT; CDR2 reads YYREEE (reference sequence). The CDR3 totals 14 residues. The CDR3 sequence is CASSLLDSNTEAFF. The CDR3 nucleotides are TGTGCCAGCAGTTTATTGGACAGTAACACTGAAGCTTTCTTT.

This clone was recorded once. The V call is TRBV4-1, the J call TRBJ1-1; D may be TRBD1 (5 bases). The CDR3 contains 14 residues. Germline assignment: CDR1 MGHRA and CDR2 YSYEKL. The germline V and J ends were trimmed by 0 bases and 1 base, with 6 bases remaining between them. CDR3 protein: CASSQDRGNTEAFF. In DNA form, the CDR3 reads TGCGCCAGCAGCCAAGATAGGGGGAACACTGAAGCTTTCTTT.

The V and J genes are TRBV2 and TRBJ2-7; 10 bases are a match to TRBD1. CDR1 and CDR2 from the germline V gene are SNHLY and FYNNEI. V shed 6 bases, J shed 3 bases, and the junction held 2 bases outside the gene matches. This CDR3 region has 13 residues. CDR3 bases: TGTGCCAGCAGCGGGACAGGGGACTACGAGCAGTACTTC. Translating gives CASSGTGDYEQYF.

The rearrangement joins TRBV6-5 to TRBJ2-1; 7 bases are shared with TRBD2. J was trimmed by 8 bases and V by 6 bases; bases with no gene match: 13. The CDR3 is 15 residues long. Germline assignment: CDR1 MNHEY and CDR2 SVGAGI. The CDR3 region is CASSLQRTSWDEQFF. DNA of the CDR3: TGTGCCAGCAGCTTACAGCGGACTAGTTGGGATGAGCAGTTCTTC.